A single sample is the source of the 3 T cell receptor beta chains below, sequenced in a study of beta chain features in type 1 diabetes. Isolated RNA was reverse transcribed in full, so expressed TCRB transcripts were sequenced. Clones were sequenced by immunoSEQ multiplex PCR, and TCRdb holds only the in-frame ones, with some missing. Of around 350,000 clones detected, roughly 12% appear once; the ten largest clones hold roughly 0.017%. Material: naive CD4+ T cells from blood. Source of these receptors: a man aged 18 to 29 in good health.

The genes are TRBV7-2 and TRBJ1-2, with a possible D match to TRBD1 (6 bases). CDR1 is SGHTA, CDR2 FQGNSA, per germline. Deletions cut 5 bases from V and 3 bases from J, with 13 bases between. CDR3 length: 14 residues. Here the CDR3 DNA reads TGTGCCAGCAGCCATCCGACAGGTCACTATGGCTACACCTTC. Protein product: CASSHPTGHYGYTF.

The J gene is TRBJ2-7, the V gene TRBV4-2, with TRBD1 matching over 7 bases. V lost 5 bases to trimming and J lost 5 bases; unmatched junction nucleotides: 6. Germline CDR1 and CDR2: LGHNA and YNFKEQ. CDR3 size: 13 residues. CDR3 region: CASSVTGEDEQYF. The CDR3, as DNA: TGTGCCAGCAGCGTCACAGGGGAAGACGAGCAGTACTTC.

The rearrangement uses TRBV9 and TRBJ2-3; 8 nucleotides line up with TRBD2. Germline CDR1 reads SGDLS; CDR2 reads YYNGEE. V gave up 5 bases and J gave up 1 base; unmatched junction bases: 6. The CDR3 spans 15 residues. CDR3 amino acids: CASRQGLVGTDTQYF. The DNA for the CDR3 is TGTGCCAGCAGACAGGGACTAGTGGGCACAGATACGCAGTATTTT.